This is a list of T cell receptor beta chains from one sample in a study of cytotoxic CD8 clonotypes in ibrutinib-treated CLL. Profiling relied on immunoSEQ multiplex PCR, and the TCRdb table lists in-frame clones only, not all of them. The sample records about 3,000 clones, around four fifths being singletons. Source: PBMCs, taken before ibrutinib treatment. The receptors were gathered from a human donor with chronic lymphocytic leukemia. The CDR3 runs from the conserved cysteine through the conserved F or W. The D gene is left open where the match is weak. Expanded clones get a size class; other rows say once, few or many, or leave the size out.

V gene: TRBV12-5
clone size: once
D gene: -
J gene: TRBJ1-1
CDR3 protein: CASGLSGITEAFF
CDR3 DNA: TGTGCTAGTGGTTTATCAGGGATCACTGAAGCTTTCTTT

V gene: TRBV5-4
clone size: -
D gene: TRBD2
J gene: TRBJ2-7
CDR3 protein: CASSLAGTSGAEQYF
CDR3 DNA: TGTGCCAGCAGCTTAGCCGGGACTAGCGGGGCTGAGCAGTACTTC

V gene: TRBV19
clone size: -
D gene: -
J gene: TRBJ1-5
CDR3 protein: CASSSRTARTSNQPQHF
CDR3 DNA: TGTGCCAGTAGTTCCAGGACAGCCCGAACTAGCAATCAGCCCCAGCATTTT

V gene: TRBV5-6
clone size: -
D gene: TRBD1
J gene: TRBJ1-1
CDR3 protein: CASSLRNGQGEAFF
CDR3 DNA: TGTGCCAGCAGCTTGAGAAATGGACAGGGTGAAGCTTTCTTT

V gene: TRBV10-3
clone size: -
D gene: TRBD1
J gene: TRBJ2-1
CDR3 protein: CAIRTGTHNEQFF
CDR3 DNA: TGTGCCATCAGGACAGGGACGCACAATGAGCAGTTCTTC

V gene: TRBV2
clone size: -
D gene: TRBD2
J gene: TRBJ2-1
CDR3 protein: CASGPGTSISEQFF
CDR3 DNA: TGTGCCAGCGGTCCGGGGACTAGTATTAGTGAGCAGTTCTTC

V gene: TRBV7-8
clone size: -
D gene: -
J gene: TRBJ1-1
CDR3 protein: CASSLVRGALNTEAFF
CDR3 DNA: TGTGCCAGCAGCTTAGTTAGGGGGGCCCTGAACACTGAAGCTTTCTTT

V gene: TRBV10-1
clone size: few
D gene: TRBD2
J gene: TRBJ2-2
CDR3 protein: CASSEQREGELFF
CDR3 DNA: TGCGCCAGCAGTGAGCAGCGGGAAGGGGAGCTGTTTTTT

V gene: TRBV5-5
clone size: -
D gene: -
J gene: TRBJ2-5
CDR3 protein: CASSLLGEGTQYF
CDR3 DNA: TGTGCCAGCAGCTTGCTGGGGGAAGGGACCCAGTACTTC

V gene: TRBV2
clone size: -
D gene: -
J gene: TRBJ2-3
CDR3 protein: CAALSGSGTDTQYF
CDR3 DNA: TGTGCAGCGCTTTCGGGGTCAGGCACAGATACGCAGTATTTT

V gene: TRBV5-6
clone size: -
D gene: TRBD1
J gene: TRBJ1-6
CDR3 protein: CASSGSGTGHSPLHF
CDR3 DNA: TGTGCCAGCAGCGGCTCCGGGACAGGTCATTCACCCCTCCACTTT

V gene: TRBV10-3
clone size: -
D gene: -
J gene: TRBJ2-5
CDR3 protein: CAISEWRGQETQYF
CDR3 DNA: TGTGCCATCAGTGAATGGAGGGGCCAAGAGACCCAGTACTTC

V gene: TRBV6-1
clone size: -
D gene: TRBD1
J gene: TRBJ1-5
CDR3 protein: CATDTGTDFNQPQHF
CDR3 DNA: TGTGCCACCGACACCGGGACAGACTTCAATCAGCCCCAGCATTTT

V gene: TRBV27
clone size: -
D gene: TRBD1
J gene: TRBJ2-1
CDR3 protein: CASSLRANRGNEQFF
CDR3 DNA: TGTGCCAGCAGTTTAAGGGCAAACAGGGGCAATGAGCAGTTCTTC

V gene: TRBV6-9
clone size: -
D gene: -
J gene: TRBJ1-6
CDR3 protein: CASSGARGISPLHF
CDR3 DNA: TGTGCCAGCAGTGGGGCCCGCGGGATTTCACCCCTCCACTTT

V gene: TRBV6-5
clone size: -
D gene: -
J gene: TRBJ1-4
CDR3 protein: CASSRQTNEKLFF
CDR3 DNA: TGTGCCAGCAGTCGACAGACTAATGAAAAACTGTTTTTT

V gene: TRBV5-6
clone size: -
D gene: -
J gene: TRBJ2-7
CDR3 protein: CASSPGVGSYEQYF
CDR3 DNA: TGTGCCAGCAGCCCTGGGGTAGGGTCCTACGAGCAGTACTTC

V gene: TRBV13
clone size: -
D gene: -
J gene: TRBJ1-1
CDR3 protein: CASSLSGGTEAFF
CDR3 DNA: TGTGCCAGCAGCTTATCGGGGGGCACTGAAGCTTTCTTT

V gene: TRBV10-2
clone size: -
D gene: -
J gene: TRBJ2-6
CDR3 protein: CASSDPRRGMRGANVLTF
CDR3 DNA: TGCGCCAGCAGTGACCCCCGGAGGGGGATGAGGGGGGCCAACGTCCTGACTTTC

V gene: TRBV7-9
clone size: -
D gene: TRBD1
J gene: TRBJ1-1
CDR3 protein: CASSGQGEGTEAFF
CDR3 DNA: TGTGCCAGCAGCGGACAGGGCGAGGGCACTGAAGCTTTCTTT

V gene: TRBV19
clone size: -
D gene: -
J gene: TRBJ1-1
CDR3 protein: CASSIGSYTEAFF
CDR3 DNA: TGTGCCAGTAGTATAGGCTCTTACACTGAAGCTTTCTTT

V gene: TRBV27
clone size: large
D gene: TRBD2
J gene: TRBJ2-7
CDR3 protein: CASRDGGVTYEQYF
CDR3 DNA: TGTGCCAGCAGGGACGGGGGGGTAACCTACGAGCAGTACTTC

V gene: TRBV5-1
clone size: few
D gene: -
J gene: TRBJ1-2
CDR3 protein: CASSFNPRAVGRNYGYTF
CDR3 DNA: TGCGCCAGCAGCTTTAACCCCCGGGCCGTAGGACGTAACTATGGCTACACCTTC

V gene: TRBV4-2
clone size: once
D gene: TRBD1
J gene: TRBJ1-1
CDR3 protein: CASSRTGSTEAFF
CDR3 DNA: TGTGCCAGCAGCCGGACAGGATCCACTGAAGCTTTCTTT

V gene: TRBV4-1
clone size: -
D gene: -
J gene: TRBJ2-1
CDR3 protein: CASSQGSSYNEQFF
CDR3 DNA: TGCGCCAGCAGCCAAGGGAGCTCCTACAATGAGCAGTTCTTC